The TCR beta chain under discussion was sequenced for a study of early T cells in non-severe SARS-CoV-2 infection. Across the study: The authors sequenced bulk RNA from unsorted whole blood, leaving chains unpaired.

Unique molecular identifiers tagged individual cDNA molecules. TCRdb used MiXCR to reprocess the 5' RACE reads, holding one entry per CDR3 protein. The sample has around 68,000 distinct CDR3 sequences, roughly 12% seen once. General observations from the study: Anti-spike CD8 responses were favored in VDJdb matching, and private and CD4 specificities were missed.

In regard to this clonotype: What it recognizes is unknown.

Germline CDR1 reads SGHAT; CDR2 reads FQNNGV. The CDR3 is made up of 16 amino acids. Trimming stripped 4 bases from V and 1 base from J, with 16 bases between. The source of this sequence is an adult who was a healthcare worker with PCR-confirmed SARS-CoV-2 infection or an uninfected control (not recorded which). The J gene is TRBJ2-5, the V gene TRBV11-2; maybe TRBD2 (6 bases). This specimen was whole blood, taken at baseline. This CDR3 is CASSSFGWGLQETQYF. CDR3 sequence (DNA): TGTGCCAGCAGCTCATTTGGTTGGGGACTCCAAGAGACCCAGTACTTC. Using reference TRBV11-2 and TRBJ2-5 for the parts outside the CDR3, the full variable domain is EAGVAQSPRYKIIEKRQSVAFWCNPISGHATLYWYQQILGQGPKLLIQFQNNGVVDDSQLPKDRFSAERLKGVDSTLKIQPAKLEDSAVYLCASSSFGWGLQETQYFGPGTRLLVL.